The 28 T cell receptor beta chains below all came from one sample that was sequenced in a study of post-analysis software for immune sequencing data. Whole-study findings and limits: The study found TRBV5-6, TRBV5-1 and TRBV20-1 among several TRBV segments more frequent in patients than controls.

Their antigens are not known. Built from TCR beta cDNA, the libraries had unique molecular identifiers in them. TCRdb redid the calling of the PCR reads with MiXCR, one entry per CDR3 protein. The profile shows fewer than 850,000 distinct CDR3 sequences, about 27% of them singletons. Sequencing input: blood. Receptors originate from a girl aged 5 to 17 with multiple sclerosis.

As DNA, the CDR3 is TGTGCCAGCAGTTTTTGGGAGCAGGGCACAGATACGCAGTATTTT. Translating it yields CASSFWEQGTDTQYF. The chain recombines TRBV28 with TRBJ2-3, with D perhaps TRBD2 (5 bases). Trimming cost V 3 bases and J 1 base, with 11 bases left between them. Germline CDR1 and CDR2: MDHEN and SYDVKM. The CDR3 loop spans 15 amino acids.

This clonotype was seen repeatedly, ten times or more. This chain links TRBV6-5 with TRBJ2-5; tentatively, D is TRBD2 (6 bases). The better agreement between TRBJ2-7 and the DNA end casts doubt on the J call. Looked up from germline, CDR1 is MNHEY and CDR2 is SVGAGI. CDR3 length: 13 amino acids. Written as DNA, the CDR3 is TGTGCCAGCAGTCCGGCTTGGGGGGACGAGCAGTACTTC. Its translation is CASSPAWGDEQYF.

The CDR3 DNA reads TGCAGTGCTAGTCCTGGGCAAGCGGTGACGGTCTATGGCTACACCTTC. Translation gives CSASPGQAVTVYGYTF. The gene calls are TRBV20-1 and TRBJ1-2; D ambiguous. This CDR3 has 16 residues. Germline V gives CDR1 DFQATT, CDR2 SNEGSKA (reference sequence). Between the trimmed V and J ends, which lost 3 bases and 4 bases, there was a span of 21 bases.

The chain links TRBV12-3 or TRBV12-4 to TRBJ1-2; D gene unclear. This CDR3 spans 15 amino acids. V dropped 7 bases and J dropped 4 bases, with 19 bases sitting between them. CDR3 sequence (DNA): TGTGCCAGCACCCTACGTCCAGGCCCGATCTATGGCTACACCTTC. As protein: CASTLRPGPIYGYTF.

The chain combines TRBV5-1 with TRBJ2-7; TRBD2 agrees at 7 bases. The V gene's germline CDR1 is SGHRS and CDR2 YFSETQ. V gave up 0 bases and J gave up 2 bases; unmatched junction bases: 5. The CDR3 length is 15 residues. CDR3 nucleotide sequence: TGCGCCAGCAGCTTGGTAGCTAGCGGCACCTACGAGCAGTACTTC. Amino acids: CASSLVASGTYEQYF.

The chain recombines TRBV29-1 with TRBJ2-7, with TRBD1 as a possible D gene (5 bases). V was cut by 3 bases and J by 6 bases, with 15 bases left in between. The V gene's germline CDR1 is SQVTM and CDR2 ANQGSEA. The CDR3 sequence is 13 residues long. The CDR3, as DNA: TGCAGCGTTGATTCGGGCAGGGCGGCCGAGCAGTACTTC. It is translated as CSVDSGRAAEQYF.

J is TRBJ2-7 and V is TRBV7-9; D is possibly TRBD1 or TRBD2 (5 bases each). CDR3 length equals 13 residues. V lost 5 bases to trimming and J lost 6 bases, with 14 bases between them. Germline CDR1 and CDR2: SEHNR and FQNEAQ (reference sequence). In nucleotides, the CDR3 is TGTGCCAGCAGCCGGGACCGACTGGGCGAGCAGTACTTC. It specifies CASSRDRLGEQYF.

Only a few counts were recorded for this clonotype. V usage is TRBV11-2 and J usage is TRBJ2-7; D is uncertain. Trimming shortened V by 3 bases and J by 4 bases, and 10 bases separated the two germline ends. CDR3 length: 13 amino acids. Germline CDR1 and CDR2: SGHAT and FQNNGV. This CDR3 is CASSLELTYEQYF. DNA for the CDR3: TGTGCCAGCAGCTTGGAACTAACGTACGAGCAGTACTTC.

The chain couples TRBV9 to TRBJ2-1, with 8 bases identical to TRBD2. Germline V gene data show CDR1 as SGDLS and CDR2 as YYNGEE. V lost 0 bases and J lost 8; bases outside the gene matches: 4. The CDR3 sequence is 14 residues long. CDR3 in amino acids: CASSVDGGADEQFF. DNA for the CDR3: TGTGCCAGCAGCGTAGACGGGGGGGCGGATGAGCAGTTCTTC. The full variable domain, its missing parts supplied by reference TRBV9 and TRBJ2-1, is DSGVTQTPKHLITATGQRVTLRCSPRSGDLSVYWYQQSLDQGLQFLIQYYNGEERAKGNILERFSAQQFPDLHSELNLSSLELGDSALYFCASSVDGGADEQFFGPGTRLTVL.

This rearrangement joins TRBV9 to TRBJ1-2; D is undetermined. Germline values: CDR1 SGDLS, CDR2 YYNGEE. This CDR3 has 14 residues. Trimming pared 3 bases from V and 7 bases from J, leaving 16 bases between. CDR3 bases: TGTGCCAGCAGCGAGCCCTTACCGGGATCTGGCTACACCTTC. Translation gives CASSEPLPGSGYTF.

This clonotype was counted between two and nine times. The chain uses TRBV7-8 and TRBJ2-1; D remains ambiguous. The V gene's germline CDR1 is SGHVS and CDR2 FQNEAQ. Trimming cost V 5 bases and J 6 bases, with 11 bases left between them. The CDR3 is 13 amino acids. The CDR3: CASSPEYGNEQFF. The CDR3 nucleotides read TGTGCCAGCAGCCCAGAATACGGCAATGAGCAGTTCTTC.

This clonotype was recorded at least ten times. This rearrangement joins TRBV4-3 to TRBJ1-2; D remains ambiguous. CDR1 is LGHNA, CDR2 YSLEER, per germline. This CDR3 region has 15 residues. Trimming cost V 5 bases and J 1 base, with 14 bases left between them. DNA of the CDR3: TGCGCCAGCAGCTACCAACATAGCAGTAACTATGGCTACACCTTC. It is translated as CASSYQHSSNYGYTF.

The chain recombines TRBV10-3 with TRBJ2-3; D is uncertain. Germline V lookup: CDR1 ENHRY, CDR2 SYGVKD. The V and J ends lost 5 bases and 4 bases respectively, with 16 bases between them. The CDR3 contains 15 residues. CDR3 loop: CAISLSSKPADTQYF. DNA of the CDR3: TGTGCCATCAGTCTTAGCAGCAAACCCGCAGATACGCAGTATTTT.

This clonotype occurred a few times. This chain links TRBV15 with TRBJ1-2; TRBD1 aligns across 8 bases. V lost 0 bases to trimming and J lost 4 bases; unmatched junction nucleotides: 7. Germline CDR1 is LNHNV and CDR2 is YYDKDF (reference sequence). This CDR3 is built from 16 residues. DNA of the CDR3: TGTGCCACCAGCAGAGATCGGACAGGGCGCACCTATGGCTACACCTTC. Encoded protein: CATSRDRTGRTYGYTF.

Turning to this clonotype: It may be a read error: a sequence one base away is much more abundant. The chain couples TRBV5-1 to TRBJ1-6; D remains ambiguous. The CDR3 contains 13 residues. Between the trimmed V and J ends, which lost 7 bases and 7 bases, there was a span of 12 bases. Germline loops: CDR1 SGHRS, CDR2 YFSETQ. CDR3 in amino acids: CASGSAGNSPLHF. The CDR3 nucleotides are TGCGCCAGCGGCTCAGCGGGCAATTCACCCCTCCACTTT.

This chain links TRBV7-9 with TRBJ2-7, with TRBD2 as a possible D gene (6 bases). The CDR3 contains 12 residues. Germline assignment: CDR1 SEHNR and CDR2 FQNEAQ (reference sequence). Deletions cut 8 bases from V and 4 bases from J, with 12 bases between. CDR3 sequence: CASQDGGYEQYF. The DNA of the CDR3 is TGTGCCAGCCAGGACGGGGGATACGAGCAGTACTTC.

This clonotype was found a few times. This sequence joins TRBV12-3 or TRBV12-4 and TRBJ2-7; 7 positions match TRBD1. This CDR3 contains 14 residues. V trimming: 3 bases; J trimming: 3 bases; junction bases outside the gene matches: 5. The CDR3 DNA sequence: TGTGCCAGCAGTTTGGGGGACAGTCTCTACGAGCAGTACTTC. Translation: CASSLGDSLYEQYF.

CDR3 sequence reads: CSVDTWEGREQYF. DNA of the CDR3: TGCAGCGTTGATACGTGGGAGGGCCGCGAGCAGTACTTC. The V and J genes are TRBV29-1 and TRBJ2-7; 7 bases align to TRBD2. Germline values: CDR1 SQVTM, CDR2 ANQGSEA. The V segment lost 3 bases and the J segment 6 bases; nucleotides outside the gene matches: 8. This CDR3 contains 13 residues.

This clonotype was seen only a few times. The junction differs from germline at one of its ends, possibly a read error. This chain uses TRBV6-1 with TRBJ1-5; 7 positions agree with TRBD1. CDR1 is MNHNS and CDR2 is SASEGT in the germline V gene. The CDR3 has 17 amino acids. CDR3 amino acids: CTSSVQGFQFGNQPQHF. CDR3 nucleotides: TGTACCAGCAGTGTACAGGGGTTCCAATTCGGCAATCAGCCCCAGCATTTT.

This clonotype showed up just a few times. The chain is built from TRBV7-2 and TRBJ2-3; 7 bases match TRBD1. The junction had 11 bases not matched to a gene; V was cut back by 5 bases and J by 0 bases. This CDR3 contains 17 residues. The V gene's germline CDR1 is SGHTA and CDR2 FQGNSA. The CDR3 is CASSPRPPGQSTDTQYF. CDR3 nucleotides: TGTGCCAGCAGCCCCCGGCCGCCGGGACAGAGCACAGATACGCAGTATTTT.

In this sample, this clonotype turned up a few times. The chain carries TRBV20-1 and TRBJ2-7; D is undetermined. The germline CDR1 and CDR2 sequences are DFQATT and SNEGSKA (reference sequence). The CDR3 runs 13 residues. Trimming removed 6 bases from V and 0 bases from J, with 12 bases in between. The CDR3 protein is CSATGSSSYEQYF. CDR3 DNA sequence: TGCAGTGCGACGGGTTCAAGCTCCTACGAGCAGTACTTC.

The chain combines TRBV5-1 with TRBJ2-1; perhaps TRBD2 as D (6 bases). This CDR3 has 14 residues. V dropped 5 bases and J dropped 3 bases, with 12 bases sitting between them. Per the germline V gene, CDR1 is SGHRS and CDR2 is YFSETQ. The chain's CDR3 is CASSPGGNYNEQFF. The CDR3 DNA sequence: TGCGCCAGCAGTCCGGGCGGGAACTACAATGAGCAGTTCTTC.

This clonotype was picked up a small number of times. The chain uses TRBV7-2 and TRBJ2-3; D is unresolved. Trimming took 0 bases from V and 4 from J, leaving 11 bases between them. CDR3 length equals 15 residues. Germline V lookup: CDR1 SGHTA, CDR2 FQGNSA. The DNA for the CDR3 is TGTGCCAGCAGCTTAGCCGCGGCGTCGGCAGATACGCAGTATTTT. Its translation is CASSLAAASADTQYF. Combining the CDR3 with reference TRBV7-2 and TRBJ2-3 gives the whole variable domain GAGVSQSPSNKVTEKGKDVELRCDPISGHTALYWYRQSLGQGLEFLIYFQGNSAPDKSGLPSDRFSAERTGGSVSTLTIQRTQQEDSAVYLCASSLAAASADTQYFGPGTRLTVL.

The CDR3 loop reads CSARGAETQFF. DNA of the CDR3: TGCAGTGCTCGAGGGGCGGAGACCCAGTTCTTC. V gene TRBV20-1 combines with J gene TRBJ2-1; the D gene could be TRBD1 or TRBD2 (5 bases each). The CDR3 spans 11 residues. CDR1 and CDR2 from the germline V gene are DFQATT and SNEGSKA (reference sequence). V was pared by 5 bases and J by 13 bases, with 15 bases between.

The gene calls are TRBV20-1 and TRBJ2-1; D unresolved. Germline CDR1 is DFQATT and CDR2 is SNEGSKA (reference sequence). This CDR3 is 14 amino acids long. Between the trimmed V and J ends, which lost 4 bases and 2 bases, there was a span of 12 bases. The CDR3 nucleotides are TGCAGTGCTACGCGGCAGGCCCCCTACAATGAGCAGTTCTTC. This translates into CSATRQAPYNEQFF.

The chain joins TRBV14 to TRBJ2-1, with TRBD2 identical over 11 bases. V shed 1 base, J shed 4 bases, and the junction held 9 bases outside the gene matches. Germline assignment: CDR1 SGHDN and CDR2 FVKESK. This CDR3 has 18 amino acids. The CDR3 reads CASSQGVPTSGVYNEQFF. The CDR3 DNA is TGTGCCAGCAGCCAAGGAGTTCCGACTAGCGGGGTATACAATGAGCAGTTCTTC.

This clonotype was seen a few times. This chain joins TRBV5-1 and TRBJ1-2; D ambiguous. V lost 6 bases to trimming and J lost 5 bases, with 17 bases between them. The CDR3 spans 14 residues. The germline CDR1 and CDR2 sequences are SGHRS and YFSETQ. The CDR3 reads CASKDLGPGYGYTF. The CDR3, as DNA: TGCGCCAGCAAGGATCTCGGACCGGGATATGGCTACACCTTC.

In regard to this clonotype: The germline gene is not matched at one end of the junction; a read error may be the cause. The J gene is TRBJ1-2, the V gene TRBV5-1; maybe TRBD1 (5 bases). The V gene's germline CDR1 is SGHRS and CDR2 YFSETQ. The CDR3 is made up of 16 amino acids. The DNA for the CDR3 is TGCGCCAGCAGCCGTTATGGCCGGGACCTCCACTATAGCTACACCTTC. Amino acid sequence: CASSRYGRDLHYSYTF.